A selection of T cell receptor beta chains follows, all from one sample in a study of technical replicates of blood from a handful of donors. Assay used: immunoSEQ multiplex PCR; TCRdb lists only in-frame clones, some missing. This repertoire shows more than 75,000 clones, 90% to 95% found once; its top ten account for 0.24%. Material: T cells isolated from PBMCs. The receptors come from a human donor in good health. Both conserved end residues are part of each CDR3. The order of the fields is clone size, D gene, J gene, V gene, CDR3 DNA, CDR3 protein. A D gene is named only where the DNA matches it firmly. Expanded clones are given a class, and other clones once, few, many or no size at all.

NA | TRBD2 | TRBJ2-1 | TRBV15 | TGTGCCACCAGCAGAGATAGGACTAGCGGGAGAAATGAGCAGTTCTTC | CATSRDRTSGRNEQFF
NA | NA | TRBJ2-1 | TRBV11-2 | TGTGCCAGCAGCTCGGGGGGCGATGAGCAGTTCTTC | CASSSGGDEQFF
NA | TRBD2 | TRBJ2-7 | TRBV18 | TGTGCCAGCTCACCAGGACTAGCGGGAGTACGAGACGAGCAGTACTTC | CASSPGLAGVRDEQYF
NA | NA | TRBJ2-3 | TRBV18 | TGTGCCAGCTCACCAAACATGCCAGCGAGCACAGATACGCAGTATTTT | CASSPNMPASTDTQYF
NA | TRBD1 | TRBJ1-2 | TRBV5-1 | TGCGCCAGCAGCTTTACAGGGGGCGCTGGCTACACCTTC | CASSFTGGAGYTF
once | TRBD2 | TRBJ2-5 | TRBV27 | TGTGCCAGCAGAGGAGCGGGAGGACAAGAGACCCAGTACTTC | CASRGAGGQETQYF
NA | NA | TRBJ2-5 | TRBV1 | TGCACCAGCAGCCAAGAGACTAGCGGGAGGGAGCAAGAGACCCAGTACTTC | CTSSQETSGREQETQYF
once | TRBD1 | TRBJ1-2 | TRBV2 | TGTGCCAGCAGTGAAGCAGGGACAGGAGCTAACTATGGCTACACCTTC | CASSEAGTGANYGYTF
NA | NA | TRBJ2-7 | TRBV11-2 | TGTGCCAGCAGCTTAGATCGTCCTAGCAGCTACGAGCAGTACTTC | CASSLDRPSSYEQYF
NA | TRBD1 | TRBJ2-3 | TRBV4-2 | TGTGCCAGCAGCCCGCCCGGGACAGGGGAAGTAGATACGCAGTATTTT | CASSPPGTGEVDTQYF